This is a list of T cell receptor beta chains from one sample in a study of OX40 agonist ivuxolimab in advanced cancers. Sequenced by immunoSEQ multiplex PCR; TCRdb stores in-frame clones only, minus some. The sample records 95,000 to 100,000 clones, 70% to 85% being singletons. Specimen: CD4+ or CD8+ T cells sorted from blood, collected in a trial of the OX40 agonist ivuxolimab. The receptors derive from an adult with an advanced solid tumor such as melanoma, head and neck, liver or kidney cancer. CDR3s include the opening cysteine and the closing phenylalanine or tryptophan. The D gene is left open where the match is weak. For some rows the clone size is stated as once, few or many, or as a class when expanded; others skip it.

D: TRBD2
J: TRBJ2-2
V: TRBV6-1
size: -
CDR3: CASQREGGTGELFF
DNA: TGTGCCAGTCAGCGGGAGGGCGGCACCGGGGAGCTGTTTTTT

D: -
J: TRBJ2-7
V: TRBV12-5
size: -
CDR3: CASGPTTTYEQYF
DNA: TGTGCTAGTGGCCCGACGACCACCTACGAGCAGTACTTC

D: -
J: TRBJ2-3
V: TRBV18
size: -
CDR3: CASSITSVDTQYF
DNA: TGTGCCAGCTCCATAACTTCGGTAGATACGCAGTATTTT

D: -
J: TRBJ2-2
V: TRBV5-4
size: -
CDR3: CASSTQKTPNTGELFF
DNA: TGTGCCAGCAGCACTCAAAAAACCCCGAACACCGGGGAGCTGTTTTTT

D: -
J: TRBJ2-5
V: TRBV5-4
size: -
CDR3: CASSPDGVGDQETQYF
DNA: TGTGCCAGCAGCCCGGACGGGGTAGGGGACCAAGAGACCCAGTACTTC

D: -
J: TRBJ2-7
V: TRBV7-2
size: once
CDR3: CASSFQDRNYEQYF
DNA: TGTGCCAGCAGCTTTCAGGACAGAAACTACGAGCAGTACTTC

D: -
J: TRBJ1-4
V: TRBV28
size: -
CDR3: CASSPTVNEKLFF
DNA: TGTGCCAGCAGTCCGACGGTGAATGAAAAACTGTTTTTT

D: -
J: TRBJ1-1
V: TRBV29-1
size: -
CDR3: CSVEVGSSMEAFF
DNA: TGCAGCGTTGAAGTGGGGAGTTCGATGGAAGCTTTCTTT

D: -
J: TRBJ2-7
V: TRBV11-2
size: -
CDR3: CASTASYEQYF
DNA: TGTGCCAGCACGGCGAGCTACGAGCAGTACTTC

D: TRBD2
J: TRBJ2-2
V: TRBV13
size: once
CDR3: CASSTSSGSNGELFF
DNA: TGTGCCAGCAGCACCTCTAGCGGGAGTAACGGGGAGCTGTTTTTT

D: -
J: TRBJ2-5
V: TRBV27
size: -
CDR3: CASSSLTEETQYF
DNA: TGTGCCAGCAGCTCCCTGACTGAAGAGACCCAGTACTTC

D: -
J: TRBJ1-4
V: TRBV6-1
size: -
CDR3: CASKVPGEKLFF
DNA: TGTGCCAGCAAGGTTCCGGGGGAAAAACTGTTTTTT

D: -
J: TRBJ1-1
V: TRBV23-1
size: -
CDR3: CASSPSTRADTEAFF
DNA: TGCGCCAGCAGTCCTTCGACGCGGGCTGACACTGAAGCTTTCTTT

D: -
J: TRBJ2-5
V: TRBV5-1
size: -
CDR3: CASSLGGRREETQYF
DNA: TGCGCCAGCAGCTTGGGAGGCAGGAGGGAAGAGACCCAGTACTTC

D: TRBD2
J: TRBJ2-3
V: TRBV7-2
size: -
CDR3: CASSPGGDTQYF
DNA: TGTGCCAGCAGCCCCGGGGGGGATACGCAGTATTTT

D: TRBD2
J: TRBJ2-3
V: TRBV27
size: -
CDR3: CASSLQPGLAGFTDTQYF
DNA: TGTGCCAGCAGTTTACAACCGGGACTAGCGGGGTTCACAGATACGCAGTATTTT

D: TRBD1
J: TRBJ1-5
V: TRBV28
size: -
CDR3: CASSSPHTTGFYNQPQHF
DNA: TGTGCCAGCAGTTCCCCCCATACGACAGGGTTTTACAATCAGCCCCAGCATTTT

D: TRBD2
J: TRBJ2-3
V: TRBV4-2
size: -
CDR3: CASSQDERLAGTSSTDTQYF
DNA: TGTGCCAGCAGCCAAGATGAAAGGCTAGCGGGAACCTCTAGCACAGATACGCAGTATTTT

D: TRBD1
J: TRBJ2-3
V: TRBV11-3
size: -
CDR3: CASSPGQAPDTQYF
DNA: TGTGCCAGCAGCCCAGGACAGGCCCCAGATACGCAGTATTTT

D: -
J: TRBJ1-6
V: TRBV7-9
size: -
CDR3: CASSLELGAAHSPLHF
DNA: TGTGCCAGCAGCTTAGAATTAGGAGCGGCCCATTCACCCCTCCACTTT

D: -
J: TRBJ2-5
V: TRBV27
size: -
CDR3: CASKRTWGEETQYF
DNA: TGTGCCAGCAAGAGGACCTGGGGTGAAGAGACCCAGTACTTC

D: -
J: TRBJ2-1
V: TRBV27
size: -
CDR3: CASSPLQGEQFF
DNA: TGTGCCAGCAGCCCCCTCCAGGGTGAGCAGTTCTTC

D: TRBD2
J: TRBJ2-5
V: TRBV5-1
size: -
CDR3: CASSLVGGPEETQYF
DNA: TGCGCCAGCAGCTTGGTGGGAGGGCCCGAGGAGACCCAGTACTTC

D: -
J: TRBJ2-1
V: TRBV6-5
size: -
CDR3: CASRHGTHYNEQFF
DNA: TGTGCCAGCAGGCACGGGACACATTACAATGAGCAGTTCTTC

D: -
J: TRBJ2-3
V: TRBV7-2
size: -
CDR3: CASSLGGGATQYF
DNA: TGTGCCAGCAGCTTAGGAGGAGGGGCTACGCAGTATTTT

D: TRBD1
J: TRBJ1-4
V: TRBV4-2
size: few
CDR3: CASSPGGQGEKLFF
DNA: TGTGCCAGCAGCCCAGGGGGGCAGGGTGAAAAACTGTTTTTT

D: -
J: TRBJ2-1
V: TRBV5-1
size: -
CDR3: CASSGSGAYSYNEQFF
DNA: TGCGCCAGCAGCGGATCGGGGGCCTACTCCTACAATGAGCAGTTCTTC

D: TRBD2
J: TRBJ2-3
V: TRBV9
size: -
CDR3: CASSLTSGGLRSTDTQYF
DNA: TGTGCCAGCAGCCTGACTAGCGGGGGGCTCCGAAGCACAGATACGCAGTATTTT

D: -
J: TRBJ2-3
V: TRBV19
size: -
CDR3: CASSIGTDTQYF
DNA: TGTGCCAGTAGTATAGGCACAGATACGCAGTATTTT

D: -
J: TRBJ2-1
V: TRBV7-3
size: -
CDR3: CASSLKGRGNEQFF
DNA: TGTGCCAGCAGCTTAAAGGGCCGGGGTAATGAGCAGTTCTTC

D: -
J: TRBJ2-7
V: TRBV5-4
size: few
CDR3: CASSKTPQGHEQYF
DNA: TGTGCCAGCAGTAAAACACCTCAGGGTCACGAGCAGTACTTC

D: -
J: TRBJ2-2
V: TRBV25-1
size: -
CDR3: CASTDVAGPTGELFF
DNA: TGTGCCAGCACCGACGTGGCGGGGCCCACCGGGGAGCTGTTTTTT

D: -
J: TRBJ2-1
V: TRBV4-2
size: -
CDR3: CASSQPSGGDNEQFF
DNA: TGTGCCAGCAGCCAACCGAGCGGTGGTGACAATGAGCAGTTCTTC

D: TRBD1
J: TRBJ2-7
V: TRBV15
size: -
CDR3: CATSRDKDRAIPYEQYF
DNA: TGTGCCACCAGCAGAGATAAGGACAGGGCGATCCCCTACGAGCAGTACTTC

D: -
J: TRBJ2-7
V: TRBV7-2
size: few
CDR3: CASSRGGGIGYEQYF
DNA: TGTGCCAGCAGCCGAGGGGGCGGGATTGGCTACGAGCAGTACTTC

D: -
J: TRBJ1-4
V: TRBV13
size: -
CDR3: CASSLARNGGEKLFF
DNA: TGTGCCAGCAGCTTAGCCAGGAATGGAGGTGAAAAACTGTTTTTT

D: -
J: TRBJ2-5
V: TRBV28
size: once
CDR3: CASSLGGGRETQYF
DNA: TGTGCCAGCAGTTTGGGGGGGGGCCGAGAGACCCAGTACTTC

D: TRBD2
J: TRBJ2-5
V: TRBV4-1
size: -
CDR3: CASSNYLPGTSGRGETQYF
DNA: TGCGCCAGCAGTAACTATCTCCCCGGGACTAGCGGGAGAGGAGAGACCCAGTACTTC

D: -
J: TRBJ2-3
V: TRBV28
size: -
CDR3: CASSATNPPDTQYF
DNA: TGTGCCAGCAGTGCCACCAATCCCCCAGATACGCAGTATTTT

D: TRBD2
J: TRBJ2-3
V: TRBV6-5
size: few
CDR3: CASSSAGGGTDTQYF
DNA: TGTGCCAGCAGCTCAGCCGGGGGGGGGACAGATACGCAGTATTTT

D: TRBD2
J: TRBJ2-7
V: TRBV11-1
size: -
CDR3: CASSPGGTLRSYEQYF
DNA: TGTGCCAGCAGCCCGGGAGGAACATTACGCTCCTACGAGCAGTACTTC

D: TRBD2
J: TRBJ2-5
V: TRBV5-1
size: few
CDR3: CASSFGRGDFQETQYF
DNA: TGCGCCAGCAGCTTCGGGCGGGGGGACTTCCAAGAGACCCAGTACTTC

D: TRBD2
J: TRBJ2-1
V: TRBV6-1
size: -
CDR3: CASGLAGQWNEQFF
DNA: TGTGCGAGCGGGTTAGCGGGGCAATGGAATGAGCAGTTCTTC